Listed below are T cell receptor beta chains from one sample, sequenced in a study of OX40 agonist ivuxolimab in advanced cancers. Sequencing was performed with immunoSEQ multiplex PCR; in TCRdb, only in-frame clones are kept and a portion is missing. The sample contains more than 55,000 clones, 70% to 80% of which appear only once. Here the sequenced sample was CD4+ or CD8+ T cells sorted from blood, taken in a trial of the OX40 agonist ivuxolimab. These receptors were taken from an adult with an advanced solid tumor such as melanoma, head and neck, liver or kidney cancer. Both conserved end residues are part of each CDR3. A D gene is named only where the DNA matches it firmly. Not every row has a clone size; where given, it reads once, few, many or a size class.

d_call: -
v_call: TRBV7-9
j_call: TRBJ2-5
clone_size: -
cdr3_nt: TGTGCCAGCAGTTTCCCAGGGCCGCAGGAGACCCAGTACTTC
cdr3_aa: CASSFPGPQETQYF

d_call: TRBD2
v_call: TRBV7-8
j_call: TRBJ2-7
clone_size: -
cdr3_nt: TGTGCCAGCAGCTTTCCAGCGGGGGGAATCGTTATTAGCTCCTACGAGCAGTACTTC
cdr3_aa: CASSFPAGGIVISSYEQYF

d_call: -
v_call: TRBV7-2
j_call: TRBJ2-2
clone_size: -
cdr3_nt: TGTGCCAGCAGCTTAGGATTCACCGGGGAGCTGTTTTTT
cdr3_aa: CASSLGFTGELFF

d_call: TRBD1
v_call: TRBV6-5
j_call: TRBJ2-2
clone_size: -
cdr3_nt: TGTGCCAGCAGTTACGGGGGGACAGGGAGGCCCGGGGAGCTGTTTTTT
cdr3_aa: CASSYGGTGRPGELFF

d_call: TRBD1
v_call: TRBV6-1
j_call: TRBJ2-1
clone_size: -
cdr3_nt: TGTGCCAGCAGTGAACCCCGGGACAGGGAGCACAATGAGCAGTTCTTC
cdr3_aa: CASSEPRDREHNEQFF

d_call: TRBD2
v_call: TRBV15
j_call: TRBJ2-3
clone_size: medium-sized
cdr3_nt: TGTGCCACCTCTTTAGCGGGAGGGAGCACAGATACGCAGTATTTT
cdr3_aa: CATSLAGGSTDTQYF

d_call: -
v_call: TRBV19
j_call: TRBJ2-1
clone_size: -
cdr3_nt: TGTGCCAGTAGTCGCGGGACGCCCATTTACAATGAGCAGTTCTTC
cdr3_aa: CASSRGTPIYNEQFF

d_call: -
v_call: TRBV15
j_call: TRBJ1-2
clone_size: -
cdr3_nt: TGTGCCACCAGCAGAGGAAGGGGGGCTAACTATGGCTACACCTTC
cdr3_aa: CATSRGRGANYGYTF

d_call: -
v_call: TRBV29-1
j_call: TRBJ1-5
clone_size: -
cdr3_nt: TGCAGCGTTGTCCCAGGCGGGGACAATCAGCCCCAGCATTTT
cdr3_aa: CSVVPGGDNQPQHF

d_call: TRBD1
v_call: TRBV4-1
j_call: TRBJ1-2
clone_size: -
cdr3_nt: TGCGCCAGCAGCCGGGACAGTGCTAACTATGGCTACACCTTC
cdr3_aa: CASSRDSANYGYTF

d_call: -
v_call: TRBV19
j_call: TRBJ1-2
clone_size: -
cdr3_nt: TGTGCCAGTAGAGGGGAGACTTATGGCTACACCTTC
cdr3_aa: CASRGETYGYTF

d_call: -
v_call: TRBV18
j_call: TRBJ2-2
clone_size: once
cdr3_nt: TGTGCCAGCTCACCAAACAGGAACGCGAACACCGGGGAGCTGTTTTTT
cdr3_aa: CASSPNRNANTGELFF

d_call: -
v_call: TRBV4-1
j_call: TRBJ2-1
clone_size: -
cdr3_nt: TGCGCCAGCAGCCAAGACCGGGGCACCTACAATGAGCAGTTCTTC
cdr3_aa: CASSQDRGTYNEQFF

d_call: TRBD1
v_call: TRBV27
j_call: TRBJ1-1
clone_size: once
cdr3_nt: TGTGCCAGCAGTTTAGGACAGGGAAGGTTGATGAACACTGAAGCTTTCTTT
cdr3_aa: CASSLGQGRLMNTEAFF

d_call: -
v_call: TRBV6-6
j_call: TRBJ1-4
clone_size: -
cdr3_nt: TGTGCCAGCAGTTACTTAGGGGAAAAACTGTTTTTT
cdr3_aa: CASSYLGEKLFF

d_call: TRBD1
v_call: TRBV29-1
j_call: TRBJ2-7
clone_size: -
cdr3_nt: TGCAGCGCCGGGACAGGGGTCTACGAGCAGTACTTC
cdr3_aa: CSAGTGVYEQYF

d_call: -
v_call: TRBV4-3
j_call: TRBJ1-2
clone_size: -
cdr3_nt: TGCGCCAGCAGCCCCGGGGGGTTCTATGGCTACACCTTC
cdr3_aa: CASSPGGFYGYTF

d_call: -
v_call: TRBV19
j_call: TRBJ2-1
clone_size: -
cdr3_nt: TGTGCCAGTAGTATAGGCAGGGTAAATGGGGATGAGCAGTTCTTC
cdr3_aa: CASSIGRVNGDEQFF

d_call: TRBD1
v_call: TRBV18
j_call: TRBJ1-2
clone_size: few
cdr3_nt: TGTGCCAGCTCTACAGGGGGCAACTATGGCTACACCTTC
cdr3_aa: CASSTGGNYGYTF

d_call: -
v_call: TRBV28
j_call: TRBJ1-5
clone_size: -
cdr3_nt: TGTGCCAGCAGAGCGACGAGTCAGCCCCAGCATTTT
cdr3_aa: CASRATSQPQHF